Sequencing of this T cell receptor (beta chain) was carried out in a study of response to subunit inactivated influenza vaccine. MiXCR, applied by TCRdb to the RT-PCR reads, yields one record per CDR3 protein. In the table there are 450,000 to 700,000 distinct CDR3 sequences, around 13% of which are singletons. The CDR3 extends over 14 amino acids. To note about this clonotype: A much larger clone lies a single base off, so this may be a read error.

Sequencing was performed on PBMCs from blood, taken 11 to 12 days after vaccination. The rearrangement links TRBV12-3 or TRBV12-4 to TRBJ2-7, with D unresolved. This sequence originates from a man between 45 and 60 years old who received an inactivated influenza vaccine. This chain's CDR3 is CGSSSSFHTVVQYF. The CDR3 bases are TGTGGCAGCAGTTCGTCCTTTCATACAGTGGTACAGTACTTC.